Sequencing of this T cell receptor beta chain was carried out in a study of cytomegalovirus exposure and HLA in healthy donors. The length of the CDR3 is 15 residues. After removal of 4 bases from V and 7 bases from J, the junction contained 5 bases not matched to a gene. Per germline, CDR1 MDHEN and CDR2 SYDVKM. For this clone: The antigen is unknown.

A multiplex PCR was run with 60 Vbeta primers and 13 Jbeta primers. The method was immunoSEQ multiplex PCR; TCRdb's version includes in-frame clones alone and lacks a portion of them. Of over 150,000 clones listed, 65% to 90% are singletons. Study findings and constraints: Earlier results showed most TCR beta V segments being productive about 90% or about 30% of the time.

The receptor was derived from a man aged 50 to 59 in good health and CMV-seropositive. This chain connects TRBV28 to TRBJ1-4; TRBD1 aligns across 11 bases. The specimen sequenced was PBMCs. CDR3 bases: TGTGCCAGCAGTTCCCCGGGACAGGGGGGTGAAAAACTGTTTTTT. Amino acids: CASSSPGQGGEKLFF.